Listed here are 27 T cell receptor beta chains from one sample, sequenced in a study of blood T cell repertoires in COVID-19. Assay: immunoSEQ multiplex PCR; the TCRdb copy retains only in-frame clones and omits some. The sample includes hundreds of thousands of clones, about 87% seen only once; the top ten take around 2.6%. Sequencing was performed on PBMCs or T cells enriched from blood (not recorded which). The receptors originated from a woman aged 30 to 39 with acute COVID-19.

This rearrangement joins TRBV5-1 to TRBJ2-1; tentatively, D is TRBD2 (7 bases). Germline CDR1 and CDR2: SGHRS and YFSETQ. V gave up 2 bases and J gave up 7 bases, with 16 bases separating them. The CDR3 is 15 amino acids. The CDR3 loop reads CASSFLGGGGNEQFF. DNA of the CDR3: TGCGCCAGCAGCTTTCTAGGGGGGGGCGGGAATGAGCAGTTCTTC.

V is TRBV7-6 and J is TRBJ1-5; possible D gene TRBD1, 6 bases. The V end lost 0 bases, the J end lost 6 bases, and 15 bases lay between the germline ends. CDR3 length equals 16 residues. Per germline, CDR1 SGHVS and CDR2 FNYEAQ. The CDR3 protein is CASSLAAAGGSQPQHF. CDR3 in DNA: TGTGCCAGCAGCTTAGCGGCGGCGGGGGGCAGTCAGCCCCAGCATTTT.

The V call is TRBV5-6, the J call TRBJ1-6; 8 positions agree with TRBD1. Germline V gene lookup returns CDR1 SGHDT and CDR2 YYEEEE. CDR3 length: 17 amino acids. V shed 4 bases, J shed 7 bases, and the junction held 13 bases outside the gene matches. The CDR3 bases are TGTGCCAGCAGCCCGACGAGCGGCCCAGGGGGCAATTCACCCCTCCACTTT. The encoded protein is CASSPTSGPGGNSPLHF.

The rearrangement links TRBV10-3 to TRBJ1-3, with 7 bases that match TRBD1. The CDR3 sequence is 14 residues long. V lost 6 bases and J lost 0; bases outside the gene matches: 2. Germline lookup yields CDR1 ENHRY and CDR2 SYGVKD. The CDR3: CAISGDSSGNTIYF. The DNA of the CDR3 is TGTGCCATCAGCGGGGACAGCTCTGGAAACACCATATATTTT.

The chain combines TRBV5-5 with TRBJ1-5; 9 nucleotides match TRBD1. The J segment lost 6 bases and the V segment lost 3 bases, leaving 13 bases of the junction unmatched. The CDR3 extends over 17 amino acids. Looked up from germline, CDR1 is SGHKS and CDR2 is YYEKEE (reference sequence). DNA for the CDR3: TGTGCCAGCAGCTACGAACAGGGGGCGGGCCATGGTCAGCCCCAGCATTTT. This codes for CASSYEQGAGHGQPQHF.

The J gene is TRBJ2-7, the V gene TRBV7-8, with D tentatively TRBD1 (5 bases). V was clipped by 1 base and J by 3 bases, with 13 bases between them. This CDR3 region has 15 residues. CDR1 is SGHVS and CDR2 is FQNEAQ in the germline V gene. The CDR3 nucleotides read TGTGCCAGCAGCTTAGGACCTCCCAGGGACTACGAGCAGTACTTC. Translated, it gives CASSLGPPRDYEQYF.

The chain uses TRBV19 and TRBJ2-1, with unresolved D. V was shortened by 1 base and J by 0 bases, with 4 bases between the two germline ends. The CDR3 contains 14 residues. The germline CDR1 and CDR2 sequences are LNHDA and SQIVND (reference sequence). CDR3 loop: CASSIGSSYNEQFF. The DNA of the CDR3 is TGTGCCAGTAGTATAGGGAGCTCCTACAATGAGCAGTTCTTC.

The CDR3 DNA reads TGCGCCAGCAGCTTGGAACACACGCCCGGGGCCAACGTCCTGACTTTC. It translates to CASSLEHTPGANVLTF. The J gene is TRBJ2-6, the V gene TRBV5-1, with no clear D. The germline V and J ends were trimmed by 0 bases and 4 bases, with 11 bases remaining between them. The CDR3 runs to 16 residues. The germline CDR1 and CDR2 sequences are SGHRS and YFSETQ.

The chain links TRBV6-6 to TRBJ1-5; 8 bases are shared with TRBD1. This CDR3 contains 13 residues. V shed 8 bases and J 5 bases; nucleotides not matched to a gene: 5. In germline, CDR1 is MNHNY, CDR2 SVGAGI (reference sequence). CDR3 protein: CASRQGRDQPQHF. In nucleotides, the CDR3 is TGTGCCAGCCGACAGGGGCGCGATCAGCCCCAGCATTTT.

The V gene is TRBV7-2, the J gene TRBJ1-4, with D unresolved. The CDR3 totals 14 residues. Trimming pared 2 bases from V and 8 bases from J, leaving 12 bases between. Per the germline V gene, CDR1 is SGHTA and CDR2 is FQGNSA. As DNA, the CDR3 is TGTGCCAGCAGCTTACAGGCTGAATGGGAAAAACTGTTTTTT. This codes for CASSLQAEWEKLFF.

The chain uses TRBV7-8 and TRBJ1-1; 8 nucleotides align to TRBD1. V shed 3 bases and J 0 bases; nucleotides not matched to a gene: 12. The CDR3 is made up of 18 amino acids. Looked up from germline, CDR1 is SGHVS and CDR2 is FQNEAQ. The CDR3 bases are TGTGCCAGCAGCTTGGATATCATGGACAGGGCCATGAACACTGAAGCTTTCTTT. This encodes CASSLDIMDRAMNTEAFF.

V and J are TRBV25-1 and TRBJ2-3; D is possibly TRBD1 (5 bases). V was trimmed by 0 bases and J by 2 bases, leaving 12 bases between them. This CDR3 comprises 16 residues. Germline V CDR1 and CDR2: MGHDK, SYGVNS. CDR3 residues: CASSEYFRAYTDTQYF. The CDR3 region has the DNA TGTGCCAGCAGTGAATATTTCAGGGCCTACACAGATACGCAGTATTTT.

The gene calls are TRBV6-4 and TRBJ1-1; D is undetermined. This CDR3 is 15 amino acids long. Between the trimmed V and J ends, which lost 4 bases and 5 bases, there was a span of 17 bases. CDR1 and CDR2 (germline): MRHNA, SNTAGT. This CDR3 is CASSAYPAEGTEAFF. The DNA of the CDR3 is TGTGCCAGCAGTGCCTACCCCGCGGAGGGTACTGAAGCTTTCTTT.

Here the CDR3 DNA reads TGTGCCAGCAGCCAAGTGGAGGGGGCGCGAGAAAAACTGTTTTTT. It codes for CASSQVEGAREKLFF. The genes are TRBV14 and TRBJ1-4; 7 positions agree with TRBD1. V was clipped by 1 base and J by 8 bases; unmatched bases: 7. Germline CDR1 reads SGHDN; CDR2 reads FVKESK. This CDR3 has 15 amino acids.

The chain carries TRBV9 and TRBJ2-7; no clear D. V lost 0 bases, J lost 6 bases, and 10 bases lay in between. The CDR3 sequence is 13 residues long. Germline loops: CDR1 SGDLS, CDR2 YYNGEE. CDR3 DNA: TGTGCCAGCAGCGTAGGCATTACAAGCGAGCAGTACTTC. Protein sequence: CASSVGITSEQYF.

This chain uses TRBV6-5 with TRBJ1-2; 12 positions match TRBD1. The length of the CDR3 is 15 residues. Germline V lookup: CDR1 MNHEY, CDR2 SVGAGI. J was trimmed by 4 bases and V by 7 bases; bases with no gene match: 7. This CDR3 reads CASTPGTGGFYGYTF. The CDR3 DNA sequence: TGTGCCAGCACACCCGGGACAGGGGGCTTCTATGGCTACACCTTC.

The chain links TRBV5-1 to TRBJ2-1; 9 bases map to TRBD1. The trim removed 4 bases at V and 2 bases at J, leaving 7 bases unmatched. This CDR3 is 16 amino acids long. Germline loops: CDR1 SGHRS, CDR2 YFSETQ. CDR3 residues: CASSLPGQGPYNEQFF. In DNA, the CDR3 is TGCGCCAGCAGCCTACCGGGACAGGGCCCCTACAATGAGCAGTTCTTC. Looking up the rest from reference TRBV5-1 and TRBJ2-1 gives the full variable domain: KAGVTQTPRYLIKTRGQQVTLSCSPISGHRSVSWYQQTPGQGLQFLFEYFSETQRNKGNFPGRFSGRQFSNSRSEMNVSTLELGDSALYLCASSLPGQGPYNEQFFGPGTRLTVL.

The chain joins TRBV13 to TRBJ2-7; 8 bases are a match to TRBD1. The ends lost 7 bases at V and 2 bases at J; junction bases unmatched: 4. Looked up from germline, CDR1 is PRHDT and CDR2 is FYEKMQ (reference sequence). This CDR3 has 13 residues. This CDR3 reads CASKRTGTYEQYF. DNA for the CDR3: TGTGCCAGCAAAAGGACAGGGACCTACGAGCAGTACTTC.

The rearrangement uses TRBV7-9 and TRBJ2-5; 7 nucleotides match TRBD1. Trimming cost V 4 bases and J 1 base; bases outside gene matches: 9. The CDR3 contains 16 residues. Germline V gene lookup returns CDR1 SEHNR and CDR2 FQNEAQ (reference sequence). The CDR3 region is CASSSGQVVIQETQYF. DNA of the CDR3: TGTGCCAGCAGCTCAGGACAGGTGGTCATCCAAGAGACCCAGTACTTC.

The chain recombines TRBV15 with TRBJ2-1; D call uncertain. Germline loops: CDR1 LNHNV, CDR2 YYDKDF (reference sequence). The CDR3 spans 18 residues. V was trimmed by 0 bases and J by 10 bases, leaving 25 bases between them. In nucleotides, the CDR3 is TGTGCCACCAGCAGAGATTCGTACCCTCTCAGGTCCGATTTCGAGCAGTTCTTC. Encoded protein: CATSRDSYPLRSDFEQFF.

The rearrangement uses TRBV10-3 and TRBJ2-3; D gene unclear. This CDR3 has 12 residues. V gave up 3 bases and J gave up 6 bases, with 7 bases separating them. Germline loops: CDR1 ENHRY, CDR2 SYGVKD. The CDR3 region has the DNA TGTGCCATCAGTGAACGGTTCGATACGCAGTATTTT. Encoded protein: CAISERFDTQYF.

The chain recombines TRBV12-3 or TRBV12-4 with TRBJ2-7; D unclear. Trimming removed 3 bases from V and 2 bases from J, with 8 bases in between. The CDR3 consists of 13 residues. The CDR3 bases are TGTGCCAGCAGTTTCAGCGAAACCTACGAGCAGTACTTC. Protein: CASSFSETYEQYF.

The chain carries TRBV29-1 and TRBJ2-5; the match to TRBD2 covers 7 bases. Germline V gene data show CDR1 as SQVTM and CDR2 as ANQGSEA. This CDR3 contains 13 residues. Trimming took 0 bases from V and 6 from J; bases not matched to a gene: 4. The chain's CDR3 is CSVEDSGGKTQYF. The CDR3 DNA reads TGCAGCGTTGAAGACTCGGGGGGTAAGACCCAGTACTTC.

The gene calls are TRBV18 and TRBJ2-5; 8 positions agree with TRBD1. The CDR3 is made up of 17 amino acids. With 3 bases clipped from V and 1 base from J, the junction kept 10 bases outside the gene matches. Germline V gives CDR1 KGHSH, CDR2 LQKENI. DNA for the CDR3: TGTGCCAGCTCACCTACCACGGACAGGGCGACCCAAGAGACCCAGTACTTC. This translates into CASSPTTDRATQETQYF.

This clone showed up just a few times. This sequence joins TRBV2 and TRBJ1-1; tentative D call: TRBD1 (5 bases). The germline V gene encodes CDR1 SNHLY and CDR2 FYNNEI. The CDR3 loop spans 13 amino acids. V was pared by 5 bases and J by 6 bases, with 13 bases between. Here the CDR3 DNA reads TGTGCCAGCAGTCAGGCCTGGGGCGCTGAAGCTTTCTTT. Amino acid sequence: CASSQAWGAEAFF. Filled out from reference TRBV2 and TRBJ1-1, the complete variable domain reads EPEVTQTPSHQVTQMGQEVILRCVPISNHLYFYWYRQILGQKVEFLVSFYNNEISEKSEIFDDQFSVERPDGSNFTLKIRSTKLEDSAMYFCASSQAWGAEAFFGQGTRLTVV.

The chain uses TRBV2 and TRBJ2-3; D may be TRBD2 (6 bases). Germline V gene sequence: CDR1 SNHLY, CDR2 FYNNEI. Between the trimmed V and J ends, which lost 4 bases and 1 base, there was a span of 12 bases. CDR3 length equals 15 residues. CDR3 protein: CASSALGGGTDTQYF. The CDR3 DNA sequence: TGTGCCAGCAGTGCCCTCGGGGGAGGCACAGATACGCAGTATTTT.

The chain couples TRBV9 to TRBJ1-1; TRBD1 aligns across 7 bases. J gave up 3 bases and V 1 base, and 12 bases lay outside the gene matches. Germline V gives CDR1 SGDLS, CDR2 YYNGEE. This CDR3 has 17 residues. This CDR3 is CASSVHGTETFHTEAFF. The CDR3 coding sequence is TGTGCCAGCAGCGTACATGGGACAGAAACTTTTCACACTGAAGCTTTCTTT.